A single sample is the source of the 18 T cell receptor beta chains below, sequenced in a study of blood T cell repertoires in COVID-19 (dated by TCRdb to about 2020). Library preparation used the immunoSEQ multiplex PCR assay. The immuneACCESS repertoire file appears here via TCRdb, limited to in-frame rearrangements. These files lack a portion of the clones; in checked studies, under half of the deficit traces to unresolved V genes, and the cause of the others is not known. Across this sample there are roughly 100,000 clones, with 81% seen only once. Under 5.5% of the sample is taken by the ten largest. The specimen sequenced was peripheral blood. The receptors were sampled from an elderly man with COVID-19, enrolled during active disease.

This clone was observed a few times. This chain uses TRBV15 with TRBJ1-1; the D gene is possibly TRBD1 (5 bases). The CDR3 length is 13 residues. Germline lookup yields CDR1 LNHNV and CDR2 YYDKDF (reference sequence). The germline V and J ends were trimmed by 1 base and 8 bases, with 11 bases remaining between them. CDR3 sequence: CATSRAGGSEAFF. The CDR3 coding sequence is TGTGCCACCAGCAGAGCCGGGGGATCGGAAGCTTTCTTT.

CDR3 amino acids: CASSWSSGQETQYF. For the CDR3, the DNA is TGTGCCAGCAGCTGGAGTAGCGGGCAAGAGACCCAGTACTTC. The chain couples TRBV7-9 to TRBJ2-5; 7 bases align to TRBD2. The V gene end was trimmed by 4 bases and the J gene end by 2 bases; junction bases not matched to a gene: 4. CDR1 and CDR2 (germline): SEHNR, FQNEAQ (reference sequence). This CDR3 has 14 amino acids.

The V call is TRBV14, the J call TRBJ1-6; D gene unclear. The germline CDR1 and CDR2 sequences are SGHDN and FVKESK. V lost 4 bases and J lost 9, with 16 bases in between. The CDR3 totals 15 residues. CDR3 sequence: CASSPTSLVFSPLHF. The CDR3 nucleotides are TGTGCCAGCAGCCCTACCTCCCTGGTTTTTTCACCCCTCCACTTT.

This clone was recorded a few times. The chain carries TRBV28 and TRBJ2-7; D not resolved. CDR3 length equals 12 residues. Deletions cut 4 bases from V and 0 bases from J, with 4 bases between. Per the germline V gene, CDR1 is MDHEN and CDR2 is SYDVKM. The chain's CDR3 is CASSSSSYEQYF. CDR3 in DNA: TGTGCCAGCAGTTCCAGCTCCTACGAGCAGTACTTC.

This chain connects TRBV10-3 to TRBJ1-2; 7 bases are shared with TRBD1. CDR1 and CDR2 from the germline V gene are ENHRY and SYGVKD. V was pared by 0 bases and J by 7 bases, with 5 bases of the junction left unmatched. The CDR3 extends over 14 amino acids. The CDR3 sequence: CAISESVEGAGYTF. The CDR3 DNA follows: TGTGCCATCAGTGAGTCGGTGGAGGGGGCTGGCTACACCTTC.

The genes are TRBV4-1 and TRBJ2-5, with D perhaps matching TRBD1 (6 bases). V lost 0 bases and J lost 1, with 12 bases in between. CDR1 is MGHRA, CDR2 YSYEKL, per germline. This CDR3 is built from 16 residues. The DNA of the CDR3 is TGCGCCAGCAGCCAAGATTTTCCAGGGGCCCAAGAGACCCAGTACTTC. Protein sequence: CASSQDFPGAQETQYF.

This clone was found a few times. As DNA, the CDR3 is TGTGCCAGCAGCCGTCGGGACTCCTCCTACGAGCAGTACTTC. Translated: CASSRRDSSYEQYF. The rearrangement joins TRBV3-1 (or the pseudogene TRBV3-2) to TRBJ2-7, with D possibly being TRBD2 (6 bases). This CDR3 is 14 amino acids long. The V gene's germline CDR1 is LGHDT and CDR2 YNNKEL (reference sequence). The V and J ends lost 4 bases and 0 bases respectively, with 10 bases between them.

The gene calls are TRBV5-4 and TRBJ2-3; TRBD2 matches 7 bases. V lost 4 bases to trimming and J lost 4 bases; unmatched junction nucleotides: 6. CDR1 SGHNT and CDR2 YYREEE come from the germline V gene (reference sequence). The CDR3 has 14 residues. The CDR3 region is CASSPGLSSDTQYF. For the CDR3, the DNA is TGTGCCAGCAGCCCGGGACTATCCTCAGATACGCAGTATTTT. The full variable domain, rest sourced from reference TRBV5-4 and TRBJ2-3, is ETGVTQSPTHLIKTRGQQVTLRCSSQSGHNTVSWYQQALGQGPQFIFQYYREEENGRGNFPPRFSGLQFPNYSSELNVNALELDDSALYLCASSPGLSSDTQYFGPGTRLTVL.

This chain connects TRBV23-1 to TRBJ2-7; 8 bases map to TRBD1. TRBV23-1 is classed as an ORF, of uncertain function. The V segment lost 8 bases and the J segment 2 bases; nucleotides outside the gene matches: 5. CDR3 size: 13 residues. Here the CDR3 reads CASGTGGTYEQYF. The DNA for the CDR3 is TGCGCCAGCGGAACAGGGGGGACCTACGAGCAGTACTTC.

The chain links TRBV7-8 to TRBJ1-1; tentatively, D is TRBD1 (5 bases). V gave up 2 bases and J gave up 5 bases, with 9 bases separating them. Germline CDR1 is SGHVS and CDR2 is FQNEAQ. This CDR3 has 13 amino acids. CDR3 amino acids: CASSLQGGTEAFF. CDR3 nucleotides: TGTGCCAGCAGCTTACAGGGTGGTACTGAAGCTTTCTTT.

The chain uses TRBV5-1 and TRBJ2-3; D gene uncertain. CDR1 SGHRS and CDR2 YFSETQ come from the germline V gene. V was shortened by 2 bases and J by 2 bases, with 6 bases between the two germline ends. This CDR3 spans 13 amino acids. CDR3: CASSLQITDTQYF. The CDR3 DNA is TGCGCCAGCAGCTTACAAATCACAGATACGCAGTATTTT.

The chain couples TRBV4-3 to TRBJ2-3, with 8 bases aligning to TRBD2. Germline CDR1 and CDR2: LGHNA and YSLEER. After removal of 0 bases from V and 3 bases from J, the junction contained 2 bases not matched to a gene. CDR3 length: 15 amino acids. DNA for the CDR3: TGCGCCAGCAGCCAAGACCAGCGGGGGACAGATACGCAGTATTTT. Translation gives CASSQDQRGTDTQYF.

The chain links TRBV10-3 to TRBJ1-2, with D hard to call. Trimming pared 2 bases from V and 0 bases from J, leaving 4 bases between. The CDR3 totals 13 residues. Per germline, CDR1 ENHRY and CDR2 SYGVKD. The CDR3 DNA is TGTGCCATCAGTGAGACAGCTAACTATGGCTACACCTTC. This codes for CAISETANYGYTF.

This chain joins TRBV19 and TRBJ1-1; 7 nucleotides agree with TRBD1. This CDR3 spans 15 amino acids. Germline-derived CDR1 and CDR2 are LNHDA and SQIVND (reference sequence). V lost 6 bases, J lost 2 bases, and 9 bases stayed unmatched. CDR3 sequence reads: CASSKGARRNTEAFF. CDR3 DNA: TGTGCCAGTAGCAAGGGGGCCCGGCGAAACACTGAAGCTTTCTTT.

J is TRBJ2-1 and V is TRBV6-4; 7 bases match TRBD2. Trimming took 3 bases from V and 7 from J; bases not matched to a gene: 9. The germline V gene encodes CDR1 MRHNA and CDR2 SNTAGT. The length of the CDR3 is 15 residues. The CDR3 DNA sequence: TGTGCCAGCAGTGATGGAGCGGGATTTGGGAATGAGCAGTTCTTC. It yields the protein CASSDGAGFGNEQFF.

The chain employs TRBV6-1 and TRBJ1-2, with D possibly being TRBD1 (6 bases). The CDR3 length is 15 residues. Trimming stripped 1 base from V and 4 bases from J, with 13 bases between. The germline V gene encodes CDR1 MNHNS and CDR2 SASEGT. The CDR3 DNA reads as TGTGCCAGCAGTGAAGGAGGGGGGGCGCCCTATGGCTACACCTTC. This encodes CASSEGGGAPYGYTF.

V is TRBV7-2 and J is TRBJ1-2, with TRBD1 matching 12 bases. Trimming removed 5 bases from V and 6 bases from J; junction bases left unmatched: 4. The CDR3 extends over 14 amino acids. Per germline, CDR1 SGHTA and CDR2 FQGNSA. CDR3: CASSRRDRGHGYTF. In DNA, the CDR3 is TGTGCCAGCAGCCGCCGGGACAGGGGGCATGGCTACACCTTC.

V and J are TRBV2 and TRBJ2-7; TRBD2 matches at 8 bases. The germline gives CDR1 SNHLY, CDR2 FYNNEI. Trimming cost V 3 bases and J 3 bases; bases outside gene matches: 1. The CDR3 sequence is 13 residues long. This chain's CDR3 is CASSDAGGYEQYF. The CDR3 DNA reads TGTGCCAGCAGTGACGCGGGGGGCTACGAGCAGTACTTC.